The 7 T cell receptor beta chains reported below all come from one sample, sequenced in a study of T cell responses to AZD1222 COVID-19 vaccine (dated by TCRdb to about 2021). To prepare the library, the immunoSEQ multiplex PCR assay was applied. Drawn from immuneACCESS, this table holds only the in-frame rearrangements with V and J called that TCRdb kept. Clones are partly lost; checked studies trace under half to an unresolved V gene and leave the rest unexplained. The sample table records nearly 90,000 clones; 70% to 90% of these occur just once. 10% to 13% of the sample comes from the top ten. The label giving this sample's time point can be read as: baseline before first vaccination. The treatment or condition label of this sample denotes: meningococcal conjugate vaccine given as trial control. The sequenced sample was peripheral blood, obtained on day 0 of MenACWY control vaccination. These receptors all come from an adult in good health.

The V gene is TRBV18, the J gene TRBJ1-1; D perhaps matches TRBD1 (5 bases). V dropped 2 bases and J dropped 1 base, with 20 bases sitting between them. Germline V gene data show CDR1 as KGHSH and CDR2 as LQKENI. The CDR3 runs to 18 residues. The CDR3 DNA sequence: TGTGCCAGCTCACCATACAAGAATGCGGGCGGGGGGAACACTGAAGCTTTCTTT. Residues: CASSPYKNAGGGNTEAFF.

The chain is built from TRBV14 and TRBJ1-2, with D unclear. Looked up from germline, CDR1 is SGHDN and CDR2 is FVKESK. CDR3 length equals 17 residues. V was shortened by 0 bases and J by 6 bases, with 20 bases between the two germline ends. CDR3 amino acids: CASSQDSSAEKKNGYTF. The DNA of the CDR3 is TGTGCCAGCAGCCAAGATTCCTCGGCAGAAAAGAAAAATGGCTACACCTTC. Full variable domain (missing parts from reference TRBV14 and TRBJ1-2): EAGVTQFPSHSVIEKGQTVTLRCDPISGHDNLYWYRRVMGKEIKFLLHFVKESKQDESGMPNNRFLAERTGGTYSTLKVQPAELEDSGVYFCASSQDSSAEKKNGYTFGSGTRLTVV.

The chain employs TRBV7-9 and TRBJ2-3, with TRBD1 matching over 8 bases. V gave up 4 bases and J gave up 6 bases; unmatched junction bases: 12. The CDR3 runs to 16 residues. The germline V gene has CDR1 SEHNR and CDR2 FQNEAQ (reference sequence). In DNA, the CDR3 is TGTGCCAGCAGCTCCCGGACAGGGTGGAGGAGGGATACGCAGTATTTT. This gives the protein CASSSRTGWRRDTQYF.

The CDR3 coding sequence is TGTGCCAGCAGTGACGGAAATATGAACACTGAAGCTTTCTTT. It translates to CASSDGNMNTEAFF. V usage is TRBV6-1 and J usage is TRBJ1-1; D is undetermined. This CDR3 has 14 amino acids. V was clipped by 3 bases and J by 0 bases, with 8 bases between them. Germline V CDR1 and CDR2: MNHNS, SASEGT.

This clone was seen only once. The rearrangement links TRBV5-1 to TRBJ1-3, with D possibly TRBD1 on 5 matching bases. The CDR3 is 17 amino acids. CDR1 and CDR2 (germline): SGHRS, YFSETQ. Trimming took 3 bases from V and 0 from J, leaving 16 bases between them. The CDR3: CASSSTGTGGSGNTIYF. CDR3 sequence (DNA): TGCGCCAGCAGCTCTACCGGGACCGGTGGCTCTGGAAACACCATATATTTT.

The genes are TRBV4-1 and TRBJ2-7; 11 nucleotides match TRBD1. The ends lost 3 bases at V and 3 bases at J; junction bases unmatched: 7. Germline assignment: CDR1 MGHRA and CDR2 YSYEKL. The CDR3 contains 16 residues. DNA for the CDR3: TGCGCCAGCAGCCATTATCCGGGACAGGGGGGCTACGAGCAGTACTTC. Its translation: CASSHYPGQGGYEQYF.

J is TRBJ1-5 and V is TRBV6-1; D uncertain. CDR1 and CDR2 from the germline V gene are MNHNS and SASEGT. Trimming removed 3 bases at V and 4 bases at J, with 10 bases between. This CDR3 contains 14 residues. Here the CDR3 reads CASSDRESNQPQHF. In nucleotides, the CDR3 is TGTGCCAGCAGTGATCGGGAGTCGAATCAGCCCCAGCATTTT.